The present TCR beta chain was sequenced within a study of blood T cell repertoires in COVID-19. The repertoire was sequenced with immunoSEQ multiplex PCR; TCRdb's copy has only in-frame clones and lacks some. The sample consists of 200,000 or so clones, more than 70% of them appearing once. The CDR3 spans 16 residues. Trimming removed 4 bases from V and 4 bases from J, with 20 bases in between. Germline CDR1 and CDR2: SGHRS and YFSETQ. The sequence was collected from a person aged 70 to 79 with COVID-19, enrolled during active disease. The chain is built from TRBV5-1 and TRBJ1-2, with a possible D match to TRBD1 (6 bases). Input material: peripheral blood. CDR3 DNA: TGCGCCAGCAGCCTGCGACAGGCAGAACGTGGCTATGGCTACACCTTC. Translating it yields CASSLRQAERGYGYTF. Variable domain in full (rest from reference TRBV5-1 and TRBJ1-2): KAGVTQTPRYLIKTRGQQVTLSCSPISGHRSVSWYQQTPGQGLQFLFEYFSETQRNKGNFPGRFSGRQFSNSRSEMNVSTLELGDSALYLCASSLRQAERGYGYTFGSGTRLTVV.